A single T cell receptor (beta chain) is shown here with its context. The record originates from a study of blood T cell repertoires in COVID-19. Study overall: Sites in the United States, Italy and Spain provided acute and convalescent COVID-19 samples. The cDNA or gDNA used as material had been derived from T cells, B-cell-depleted T cells, or PBMCs.

The germline gives CDR1 GTSNPN, CDR2 SVGIG (reference sequence). The length of the CDR3 is 16 residues. Trimming took 1 base from V and 5 from J, leaving 20 bases between them. In the original analysis: Amplification of reference gene primers was used by the study to estimate nucleated cell counts. TCRdb keeps only in-frame clones here, not all; method: immunoSEQ multiplex PCR. V and J calls and clone size come straight from that table; D and trimming were deduced from the DNA. Of 70,000 to 95,000 clones in the sample, roughly 88% were seen once. The receptor's source is a woman in her forties or fifties with acute or convalescent COVID-19. J is TRBJ2-5 and V is TRBV30, with a weak D call TRBD2 (5 bases). The material sequenced was peripheral blood. The CDR3 DNA is TGTGCCTGGAGTGACCGAGGGAGATTCATCGGCGAGACCCAGTACTTC. Amino acid sequence: CAWSDRGRFIGETQYF.